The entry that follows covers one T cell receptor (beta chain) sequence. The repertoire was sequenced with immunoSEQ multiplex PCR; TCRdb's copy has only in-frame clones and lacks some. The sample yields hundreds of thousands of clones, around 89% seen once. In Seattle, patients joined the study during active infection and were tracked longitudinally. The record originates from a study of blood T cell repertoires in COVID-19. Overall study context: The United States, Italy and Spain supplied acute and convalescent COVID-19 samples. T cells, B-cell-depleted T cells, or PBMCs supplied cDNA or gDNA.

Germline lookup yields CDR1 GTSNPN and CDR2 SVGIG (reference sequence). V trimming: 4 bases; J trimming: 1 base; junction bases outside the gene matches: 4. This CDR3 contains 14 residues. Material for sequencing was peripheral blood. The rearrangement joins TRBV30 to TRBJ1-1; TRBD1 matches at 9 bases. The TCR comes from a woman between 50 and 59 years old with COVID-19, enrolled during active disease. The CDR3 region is CAWNRGQGNTEAFF. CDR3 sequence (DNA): TGTGCCTGGAACCGGGGACAGGGGAACACTGAAGCTTTCTTT.